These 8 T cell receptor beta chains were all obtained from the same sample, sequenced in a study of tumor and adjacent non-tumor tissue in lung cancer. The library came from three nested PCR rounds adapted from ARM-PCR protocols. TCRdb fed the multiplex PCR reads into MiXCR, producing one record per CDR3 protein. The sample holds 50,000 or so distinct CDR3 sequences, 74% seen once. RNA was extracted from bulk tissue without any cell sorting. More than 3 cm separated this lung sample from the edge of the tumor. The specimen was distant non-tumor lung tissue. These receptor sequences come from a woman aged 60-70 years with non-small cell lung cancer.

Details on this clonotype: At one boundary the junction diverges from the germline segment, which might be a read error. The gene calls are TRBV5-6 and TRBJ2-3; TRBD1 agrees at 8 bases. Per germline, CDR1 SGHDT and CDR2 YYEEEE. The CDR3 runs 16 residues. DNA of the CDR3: TGTGCCAGAAGCCGCTTTCCAGGGGGCGAGATAGATACGCAGTGTTTT. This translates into CARSRFPGGEIDTQCF.

Here the CDR3 DNA reads TGTGCCATTGGCGAGGGGAGGGAGCAGTTCTTC. Translated: CAIGEGREQFF. V gene TRBV6-2 or TRBV6-3 combines with J gene TRBJ2-1, with D possibly TRBD2 on 6 matching bases. Germline V gene sequence: CDR1 MNHEY, CDR2 SVGEGT. The length of the CDR3 is 11 residues. V was shortened by 10 bases and J by 10 bases, with 14 bases between the two germline ends.

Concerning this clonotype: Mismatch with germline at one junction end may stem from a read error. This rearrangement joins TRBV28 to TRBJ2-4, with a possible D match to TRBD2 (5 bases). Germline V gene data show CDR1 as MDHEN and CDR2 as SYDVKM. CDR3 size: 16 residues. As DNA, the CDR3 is TGTGCCAGCAGCACTAGGACGGCAGATCCAAAAAACATTAAGTACTTC. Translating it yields CASSTRTADPKNIKYF. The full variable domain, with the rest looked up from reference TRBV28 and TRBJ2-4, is DVKVTQSSRYLVKRTGEKVFLECVQDMDHENMFWYRQDPGLGLRLIYFSYDVKMKEKGDIPEGYSVSREKKERFSLILESASTNQTSMYLCASSTRTADPKNIKYFGAGTRLSVL.

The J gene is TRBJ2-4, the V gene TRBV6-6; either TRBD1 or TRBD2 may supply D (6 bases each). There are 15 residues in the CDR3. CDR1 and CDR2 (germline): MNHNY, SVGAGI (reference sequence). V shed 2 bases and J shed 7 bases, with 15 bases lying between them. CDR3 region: CASSYRDRRGNIQYF. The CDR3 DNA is TGTGCCAGCAGTTACCGGGATAGGAGGGGGAACATTCAGTACTTC.

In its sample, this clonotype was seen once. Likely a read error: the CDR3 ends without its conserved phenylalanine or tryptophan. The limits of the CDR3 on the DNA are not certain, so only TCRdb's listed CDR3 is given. CDR3 sequence reads: CSVVPQETRYL. The J gene is TRBJ2-5, the V gene TRBV29-1. Inclusive of both ends, the CDR3 amounts to 11 amino acids. Germline values: CDR1 SQVTM, CDR2 ANQGSEA.

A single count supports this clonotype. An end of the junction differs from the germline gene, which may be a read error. This CDR3 reads CASSSGEDNEHFF. The CDR3 nucleotides read TGTGCCAGCAGTTCCGGGGAAGACAATGAGCATTTCTTC. This chain connects TRBV28 to TRBJ2-1; possibly TRBD2 for D (5 bases). Germline V gene sequence: CDR1 MDHEN, CDR2 SYDVKM. The CDR3 loop spans 13 amino acids.

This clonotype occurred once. CDR3 protein: CASSINRGSSYEQYF. CDR3 DNA sequence: TGTGCCAGTAGTATAAATCGCGGGAGCTCCTACGAGCAGTACTTC. V and J are TRBV19 and TRBJ2-7, with 7 nucleotides matching TRBD2. After removal of 2 bases from V and 0 bases from J, the junction contained 4 bases not matched to a gene. CDR1 and CDR2 (germline): LNHDA, SQIVND (reference sequence). The CDR3 contains 15 residues.

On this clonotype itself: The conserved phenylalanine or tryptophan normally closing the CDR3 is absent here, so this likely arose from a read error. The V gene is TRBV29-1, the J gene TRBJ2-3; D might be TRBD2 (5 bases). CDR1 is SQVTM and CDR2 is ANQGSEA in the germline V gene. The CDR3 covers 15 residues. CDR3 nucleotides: TGCAGCGCTGAAGATCTGGGGATAGGCCGGGGTACGCAGTATATT. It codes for CSAEDLGIGRGTQYI.